This T cell receptor (beta chain) was profiled in a study of cytomegalovirus exposure and HLA in healthy donors. Findings and limits, study-wide: A later analysis linked a missense DCLRE1C variant to TCR beta V- and J-gene trimming. Later analysis placed DRB1 highest and HLA-C lowest in TCR association rates, which differed by HLA locus.

Remarks on this clone: Its antigen is unidentified.

CDR3 length: 14 residues. Germline V gene lookup returns CDR1 MNHNS and CDR2 SASEGT. V shed 7 bases and J shed 0 bases, with 10 bases lying between them. PCR primers comprised 60 Vbeta and 13 Jbeta primers. Per the study methods: Later, some 75 million unique TCR beta chains were counted in an analysis, and some 10 million of them were shared. Clones were sequenced by immunoSEQ multiplex PCR, and TCRdb holds only the in-frame ones, with some missing. The V and J calls and clone size were taken over from that table, and D and trimming were inferred from the DNA. The sample contains approximately 110,000 clones, around four fifths of which appear only once.

V gene TRBV6-1 combines with J gene TRBJ1-5, with D unresolved. Sample: PBMCs. The TCR was taken from a woman aged 40 to 50 in good health and CMV-seropositive. DNA of the CDR3: TGTGCCAGCACGGTAGAGAATAGCAATCAGCCCCAGCATTTT. It codes for CASTVENSNQPQHF.